What follows are 3 T cell receptor beta chains derived from one specimen sequenced in a study of control samples from healthy donors and cancer patients (dated by TCRdb to about 2020). Libraries were made using the immunoSEQ multiplex PCR assay. Drawn from immuneACCESS, this table holds only the in-frame rearrangements with V and J called that TCRdb kept. Clones are partly lost; checked studies trace under half to an unresolved V gene and leave the rest unexplained. This sample holds about 57,000 clones; around 93% were observed only once. Of the sample, about 0.91% is held by the ten largest clones. Sequenced material: PBMCs. The receptors stem from a man aged 30-40 years with colorectal cancer.

The V call is TRBV7-2, the J call TRBJ2-5; 7 positions match TRBD2. The junction had 8 bases not matched to a gene; V was cut back by 5 bases and J by 5 bases. Germline CDR1 reads SGHTA; CDR2 reads FQGNSA. The CDR3 has 14 residues. CDR3 bases: TGTGCCAGCAGCCCGGGTCGGGGGGTGGAGACCCAGTACTTC. Residues: CASSPGRGVETQYF.

The chain couples TRBV4-3 to TRBJ1-5; D is possibly TRBD1 (6 bases). Germline V gene data show CDR1 as LGHNA and CDR2 as YSLEER. V lost 0 bases, J lost 5 bases, and 11 bases lay in between. CDR3 length equals 15 residues. DNA of the CDR3: TGCGCCAGCAGCCAAGAGACAGGCGAGGATCAGCCCCAGCATTTT. Its translation: CASSQETGEDQPQHF.

The rearrangement joins TRBV18 to TRBJ2-7; D remains ambiguous. Germline lookup yields CDR1 KGHSH and CDR2 LQKENI. V dropped 1 base and J dropped 3 bases, with 7 bases sitting between them. This CDR3 spans 13 amino acids. In nucleotides, the CDR3 is TGTGCCAGCTCACCACTGGCGTTCTACGAGCAGTACTTC. It is translated as CASSPLAFYEQYF.